These T cell receptor beta chains were read from a single sample in a study of beta chain features in type 1 diabetes. The assay was immunoSEQ multiplex PCR, and TCRdb's table has in-frame clones only and misses some. In the table there are 130,000 to 150,000 clones, 8.5% to 12% of which are singletons. The specimen was naive CD4+ T cells from blood. The receptors here all came from a young man in good health. Both conserved end residues are part of each CDR3. Fields, in order: V gene, J gene, clone size, D gene, CDR3 DNA, CDR3 protein. The D gene is left open where the match is weak. Clone sizes are given selectively: once, few, many, or a class where the clone is expanded.

TRBV29-1	TRBJ1-2	.	.	TGCAGCGTTGAGACGGGGTATGGCTACACCTTC	CSVETGYGYTF
TRBV7-3	TRBJ2-1	.	TRBD1	TGTGCCAGCAGCTCACAGGGGGGATATGAGCAGTTCTTC	CASSSQGGYEQFF
TRBV2	TRBJ1-2	.	.	TGTGCCAGCATCGGTCCCAGGGGACGTGGCTACACCTTC	CASIGPRGRGYTF
TRBV6-5	TRBJ2-7	few	TRBD1	TGTGCCAGCAGACTCACAGGGGTAAACGAGCAGTACTTC	CASRLTGVNEQYF
TRBV9	TRBJ2-5	.	.	TGTGCCAGGCCATACGCGGAGACCCAGTACTTC	CARPYAETQYF
TRBV18	TRBJ1-6	.	TRBD1	TGTGCCAGCTCACCAGCCCCGGGACAGGGGAATGTCAAGAATTCACCCCTCCACTTT	CASSPAPGQGNVKNSPLHF
TRBV30	TRBJ2-2	few	TRBD2	TGTGCCCGTACTAGCGGGGGCGGCGGGGAGCTGTTTTTT	CARTSGGGGELFF
TRBV4-3	TRBJ1-2	.	.	TGCGCCAGCAGCCAAGACCCCAGGGTGGACTATGGCTACACCTTC	CASSQDPRVDYGYTF
TRBV5-4	TRBJ1-4	.	.	TGTGCCAGCAGCTTGGGAGGGTTAGGCGAAAAACTGTTTTTT	CASSLGGLGEKLFF
TRBV28	TRBJ2-7	few	.	TGTGCCAGCAGTACAGGGTCCTCCTACGAGCAGTACTTC	CASSTGSSYEQYF
TRBV6-6	TRBJ2-7	.	.	TGTGCCAGCAGTGCAATAGGGGTCGAGCAGTACTTC	CASSAIGVEQYF
TRBV28	TRBJ2-7	few	TRBD1	TGTGCCAGCACCCCGGGACAGGGGAGGATGGAGCAGTACTTC	CASTPGQGRMEQYF
TRBV7-2	TRBJ2-2	few	TRBD1	TGTGCCAGCAGCTCTAGGGGGCTAGGCACCGGGGAGCTGTTTTTT	CASSSRGLGTGELFF
TRBV25-1	TRBJ2-7	.	.	TGTGCCAGCAGTGTCAGAAACAGCCTCTACGAGCAGTACTTC	CASSVRNSLYEQYF
TRBV11-2	TRBJ2-3	few	.	TGTGCCACCCCAGGGGCGGCAAGCACAGATACGCAGTATTTT	CATPGAASTDTQYF
TRBV6-5	TRBJ2-7	.	TRBD1	TGTGCCAGCAGCAGGACAGGGGTGGCCTACGAGCAGTACTTC	CASSRTGVAYEQYF
TRBV18	TRBJ1-2	few	TRBD1	TGTGCCAGCCGGGGACAGTACGACTATGGCTACACCTTC	CASRGQYDYGYTF
TRBV9	TRBJ1-2	.	.	TGTGCCAGCAGCGCCGTCACAGGGTTCTATGGCTACACCTTC	CASSAVTGFYGYTF
TRBV21-1	TRBJ2-2	.	.	TGTGCCAGCAATGGACAGGCCGTTAACACCGGGGAGCTGTTTTTT	CASNGQAVNTGELFF
TRBV19	TRBJ1-5	few	.	TGTGCCAGTTGCAGGGATGGGAATCAGCCCCAGCATTTT	CASCRDGNQPQHF
TRBV11-2	TRBJ1-6	.	TRBD1	TGTGCCAGCAGCCCCCGGGACAGGGGGGAGAAATCACCCCTCCACTTT	CASSPRDRGEKSPLHF
TRBV18	TRBJ1-5	few	.	TGTGCCAGCTCACCAAGTCGTAACAGGTTGAATCAGCCCCAGCATTTT	CASSPSRNRLNQPQHF
TRBV30	TRBJ1-5	few	TRBD1	TGTGCCTGGACGGCAAACCGGGACAGTGAACAGCATTTT	CAWTANRDSEQHF
TRBV7-9	TRBJ1-1	.	TRBD1	TGTGCCAGCAGCGAGGGGGCAGTTGAAGCTTTCTTT	CASSEGAVEAFF
TRBV5-6	TRBJ1-3	.	TRBD1	TGTGCCAGCAGCTTGGAGGGCAGGGGGCGCATATATTTT	CASSLEGRGRIYF
TRBV9	TRBJ2-2	few	.	TGTGCCAGCAGCGTAGACTCCACAGGGAGCCCCACCGGGGAGCTGTTTTTT	CASSVDSTGSPTGELFF
TRBV9	TRBJ1-4	.	.	TGTGCCAGCAGCGTAAAGGTAGGGGGTGGCGAAAAACTGTTTTTT	CASSVKVGGGEKLFF
TRBV5-1	TRBJ1-1	few	TRBD1	TGCGCCAGCAGCAACCGGGACAGAACTGAAGCTTTCTTT	CASSNRDRTEAFF
TRBV27	TRBJ2-7	.	.	TGTGCCAGCAGTCCCGCCGGGGTCCCCTACGAGCAGTACTTC	CASSPAGVPYEQYF
TRBV11-3	TRBJ1-5	few	TRBD1	TGTGCCAGCAGCATAGGGTGGCACAGGGGGTCGCAGCCCCAGCATTTT	CASSIGWHRGSQPQHF
TRBV6-1	TRBJ2-7	.	TRBD1	TGTGCCAGCAGGGGGCCAGGGGGCCGGTACGAGCAGTACTTC	CASRGPGGRYEQYF
TRBV4-3	TRBJ2-2	many	.	TGCGCCAGCAGCCAAGAACTAGCCGGGGAGCTGTTTTTT	CASSQELAGELFF
TRBV23-1	TRBJ2-5	.	.	TGCGCCAGCAGTCAAGCGACAGCCACCAAGTACTTC	CASSQATATKYF
TRBV14	TRBJ2-7	.	TRBD1	TGTGCCAGCAGCCAAGGAGGACAGGGGAAGAACTACGAGCAGTACTTC	CASSQGGQGKNYEQYF
TRBV4-3	TRBJ2-1	.	TRBD2	TGCGCCAGCAGCCAACAGACTAGCGGGGGGATCTATGAGCAGTTCTTC	CASSQQTSGGIYEQFF
TRBV27	TRBJ1-2	few	.	TGTGCCAGCAGTTTCCGGGGGAACTATGGCTACACCTTC	CASSFRGNYGYTF
TRBV11-2	TRBJ2-1	few	TRBD2	TGTGCCAGCAGCTCCCGAGGTAGCGGGGCCTACAATGAGCAGTTCTTC	CASSSRGSGAYNEQFF
TRBV7-7	TRBJ2-1	.	TRBD2	TGTGCCAGCAGCCCCATGGGTAGCGGGGGTTTGAATGAGCAGTTCTTC	CASSPMGSGGLNEQFF
TRBV2	TRBJ2-5	.	.	TGTGCCAGCAGTGAGTCCCTCGAGACCCAGTACTTC	CASSESLETQYF
TRBV20-1	TRBJ2-7	.	TRBD1	TGCAGTGCAGGACAGGAATACGAGCAGTACTTC	CSAGQEYEQYF
TRBV7-8	TRBJ2-7	few	.	TGTGCCAGCAGCTTAGGCGGGGCAGGGAGCTCCTACGAGCAGTACTTC	CASSLGGAGSSYEQYF
TRBV23-1	TRBJ1-2	few	TRBD1	TGCGCCAGTCTACCCCAGACCCGGGACAGGGCTAACTATGGCTACACCTTC	CASLPQTRDRANYGYTF
TRBV5-1	TRBJ2-5	few	TRBD2	TGCGCCAGCAGTTTGACTAGCGGGGGAAACCAAGAGACCCAGTACTTC	CASSLTSGGNQETQYF
TRBV18	TRBJ2-2	.	TRBD1	TGTGCCAGCTCACCCGGGACAGCCGGGGAGCTGTTTTTT	CASSPGTAGELFF
TRBV28	TRBJ2-1	.	TRBD2	TGTGCCAGCAGGGCTAGCGGGGGGGCTTCCTACAATGAGCAGTTCTTC	CASRASGGASYNEQFF
TRBV19	TRBJ2-1	few	.	TGTGCCAGTAGTAGGGCGCCGGCCTCCTACAATGAGCAGTTCTTC	CASSRAPASYNEQFF
TRBV5-1	TRBJ2-7	few	TRBD1	TGCGCCAGCGGACAGGGGGCCTCCTACGAGCAGTACTTC	CASGQGASYEQYF
TRBV9	TRBJ2-7	few	TRBD1	TGTGCCAGCAGCGTTTCTCAGGGGGCCGAAGAGCAGTACTTC	CASSVSQGAEEQYF
TRBV4-2	TRBJ2-3	.	TRBD2	TGTGCCAGCAGCCCAGCTAGCGGGAGCACAGATACGCAGTATTTT	CASSPASGSTDTQYF
TRBV30	TRBJ1-1	few	.	TGTGCCTGGAGTGCCCGGGACCGCGGGGGTGAAGCTTTCTTT	CAWSARDRGGEAFF
TRBV7-9	TRBJ1-2	few	.	TGTGCCAGTAGTTACAACTATGGCTACACCTTC	CASSYNYGYTF
TRBV5-1	TRBJ2-7	.	.	TGCGCCAGTGAACCCGGAGGGCCAGCCGGAGAGCAGTACTTC	CASEPGGPAGEQYF
TRBV5-6	TRBJ2-2	few	TRBD1	TGTGCCAGCAGCGGGACAGTTTTCACCGGGGAGCTGTTTTTT	CASSGTVFTGELFF
TRBV7-3	TRBJ2-3	.	.	TGTGCCAGCAGCCCCAAGGGGCCAGGGAGCACAGATACGCAGTATTTT	CASSPKGPGSTDTQYF
TRBV19	TRBJ1-6	few	.	TGTGCCAGTAGTATAGGCGGAAGAAATTCACCCCTCCACTTT	CASSIGGRNSPLHF
TRBV28	TRBJ2-2	few	TRBD1	TGTGCCAGCAGTTCCGCCGGGACAGGGGGCGCTCGGAGGACCGGGGAGCTGTTTTTT	CASSSAGTGGARRTGELFF
TRBV4-3	TRBJ2-1	many	.	TGCGCCAGCAGCCAAGACGGCAGGCACAATGAGCAGTTCTTC	CASSQDGRHNEQFF